The 24 T cell receptor beta chains presented below share a single source sample, sequenced in a study of lymphopenia after photon versus proton radiotherapy. Produced via immunoSEQ multiplex PCR; TCRdb's table is partial and in-frame only. The table includes 35,000 to 45,000 clones, over 75% detected once. Sequencing used peripheral blood, obtained from a patient treated with proton-based radiotherapy. The receptors originated from a woman between 65 and 79 years old with pancreatic cancer.

The CDR3 sequence is CASSLGLGGTGELFF. The CDR3 nucleotides read TGTGCCAGCAGTTTGGGACTGGGAGGCACCGGGGAGCTGTTTTTT. J is TRBJ2-2 and V is TRBV28; D might be TRBD2 (6 bases). Trimming removed 3 bases at V and 4 bases at J, with 12 bases between. The germline V gene has CDR1 MDHEN and CDR2 SYDVKM. The CDR3 is made up of 15 amino acids.

This clone was seen a single time. J is TRBJ2-1 and V is TRBV5-8, with TRBD2 identical over 13 bases. This CDR3 has 15 amino acids. J gave up 7 bases and V 4 bases, and 5 bases lay outside the gene matches. Germline CDR1 is SGHTS and CDR2 is YDEGEE. CDR3 sequence: CASSRTSGRRNEQFF. The CDR3 bases are TGTGCCAGCAGCCGGACTAGCGGGAGAAGAAATGAGCAGTTCTTC.

CDR3 protein: CASSQGPAGHYNEQFF. CDR3 nucleotides: TGCGCCAGCAGCCAAGGTCCAGCGGGGCATTACAATGAGCAGTTCTTC. The chain uses TRBV4-3 and TRBJ2-1, with 7 positions matching TRBD2. The length of the CDR3 is 16 residues. Unmatched junction bases numbered 7, after V lost 1 base and J lost 4 bases. From germline, CDR1 is LGHNA and CDR2 YSLEER.

In its sample, this clone was seen once. This chain's CDR3 is CASSPGPGQGTGELFF. The CDR3 DNA is TGTGCCAGCAGCCCAGGCCCGGGACAGGGAACCGGGGAGCTGTTTTTT. The chain combines TRBV7-3 with TRBJ2-2; TRBD1 aligns across 9 bases. Per germline, CDR1 SGHTA and CDR2 FQGTGA. The CDR3 is 16 residues long. After removal of 5 bases from V and 5 bases from J, the junction contained 9 bases not matched to a gene.

The V and J genes are TRBV19 and TRBJ2-2, with D perhaps TRBD2 (5 bases). Trimming shortened V by 6 bases and J by 0 bases, and 8 bases separated the two germline ends. Germline V gene sequence: CDR1 LNHDA, CDR2 SQIVND (reference sequence). The CDR3 contains 14 residues. DNA of the CDR3: TGTGCCAGTAGAGAGGGAACGAACACCGGGGAGCTGTTTTTT. Amino acid sequence: CASREGTNTGELFF.

The chain is built from TRBV28 and TRBJ1-4; D gene ambiguous. The V end lost 6 bases, the J end lost 8 bases, and 13 bases lay between the germline ends. Germline values: CDR1 MDHEN, CDR2 SYDVKM. This CDR3 comprises 13 residues. In nucleotides, the CDR3 is TGTGCCAGCAGCCCCGACGGATGGGAAAAACTGTTTTTT. Amino acids: CASSPDGWEKLFF.

This chain connects TRBV30 to TRBJ2-7, with 9 bases identical to TRBD2. CDR3 size: 13 residues. V trimming: 2 bases; J trimming: 5 bases; junction bases outside the gene matches: 4. The germline gives CDR1 GTSNPN, CDR2 SVGIG (reference sequence). The CDR3, as DNA: TGTGCCTGGAGTTCAGCGGGAGGCCACGAGCAGTACTTC. Protein sequence: CAWSSAGGHEQYF.

This clone occurred a few times. In DNA form, the CDR3 reads TGTGCCACCAGCAGAGCTGGGGTGGGGTACACTGAAGCTTTCTTT. Its translation is CATSRAGVGYTEAFF. V is TRBV15 and J is TRBJ1-1; D not resolved. From germline, CDR1 is LNHNV and CDR2 YYDKDF (reference sequence). V dropped 1 base and J dropped 3 bases, with 12 bases sitting between them. This CDR3 is 15 amino acids long.

The chain links TRBV6-5 to TRBJ2-7, with unresolved D. Deletions cut 0 bases from V and 3 bases from J, with 12 bases between. CDR1 and CDR2 (germline): MNHEY, SVGAGI. This CDR3 has 15 amino acids. The chain's CDR3 is CASSYSFAGLYEQYF. In nucleotides, the CDR3 is TGTGCCAGCAGTTACTCGTTTGCAGGTCTCTACGAGCAGTACTTC.

The chain recombines TRBV5-1 with TRBJ1-2; 7 bases are shared with TRBD1. The V gene's germline CDR1 is SGHRS and CDR2 YFSETQ. Germline trimming cut 0 bases from V and 4 bases from J; bases unmatched to any gene: 6. The CDR3 sequence is 15 residues long. CDR3 region: CASSLETGRAYGYTF. CDR3 nucleotide sequence: TGCGCCAGCAGCTTGGAGACAGGGCGCGCCTATGGCTACACCTTC.

This chain joins TRBV14 and TRBJ1-1; D is perhaps TRBD1 (6 bases). The CDR3 totals 14 residues. Trimming removed 4 bases at V and 3 bases at J, with 12 bases between. The germline gives CDR1 SGHDN, CDR2 FVKESK. CDR3 DNA: TGTGCCAGCAGCCTCACCGGGGGCTACACTGAAGCTTTCTTT. Its translation is CASSLTGGYTEAFF.

This chain joins TRBV10-2 and TRBJ2-2; 12 nucleotides align to TRBD2. Unmatched junction bases numbered 13, after V lost 10 bases and J lost 4 bases. In germline, CDR1 is WSHSY, CDR2 SAAADI. This CDR3 has 17 amino acids. In DNA, the CDR3 is TGCGCCACCACCCTAGCGGGAGGGCCTCAGATCACCGGGGAGCTGTTTTTT. Its translation is CATTLAGGPQITGELFF.

This clone was seen just once. The chain couples TRBV28 to TRBJ2-7, with 10 bases that match TRBD1. The CDR3 extends over 16 amino acids. Germline loops: CDR1 MDHEN, CDR2 SYDVKM. V gave up 6 bases and J gave up 2 bases; unmatched junction bases: 10. CDR3 nucleotides: TGTGCCAGCAGCCGTGGACAGGGGGGTGAGACCTACGAGCAGTACTTC. This codes for CASSRGQGGETYEQYF. The variable domain in full, completed from reference TRBV28 and TRBJ2-7, reads DVKVTQSSRYLVKRTGEKVFLECVQDMDHENMFWYRQDPGLGLRLIYFSYDVKMKEKGDIPEGYSVSREKKERFSLILESASTNQTSMYLCASSRGQGGETYEQYFGPGTRLTVT.

The chain uses TRBV5-1 and TRBJ2-1; D unresolved. The CDR3 sequence is 13 residues long. Trimming took 5 bases from V and 6 from J, leaving 12 bases between them. Per germline, CDR1 SGHRS and CDR2 YFSETQ. The chain's CDR3 is CASSSGMVNEQFF. The DNA for the CDR3 is TGCGCCAGCAGTTCTGGAATGGTCAATGAGCAGTTCTTC. Looking up the rest from reference TRBV5-1 and TRBJ2-1 gives the full variable domain: KAGVTQTPRYLIKTRGQQVTLSCSPISGHRSVSWYQQTPGQGLQFLFEYFSETQRNKGNFPGRFSGRQFSNSRSEMNVSTLELGDSALYLCASSSGMVNEQFFGPGTRLTVL.

The chain is built from TRBV30 and TRBJ1-2; tentative D call: TRBD1 (6 bases). CDR1 and CDR2 (germline): GTSNPN, SVGIG (reference sequence). The CDR3 is made up of 12 amino acids. Trimming stripped 3 bases from V and 8 bases from J, with 13 bases between. Here the CDR3 reads CAWSQGQGGYTF. The CDR3 bases are TGTGCCTGGAGCCAAGGGCAGGGGGGCTACACCTTC.

This clone was detected only a few times. V and J are TRBV4-2 and TRBJ2-2; 7 positions match TRBD1. Germline V gene data show CDR1 as LGHNA and CDR2 as YNFKEQ. Trimming took 1 base from V and 3 from J; bases not matched to a gene: 2. This CDR3 comprises 15 residues. The CDR3 region is CASSQAGTDTGELFF. The CDR3 DNA sequence: TGTGCCAGCAGCCAAGCCGGGACAGACACCGGGGAGCTGTTTTTT.

This clone has only a few counts. The J gene is TRBJ1-1, the V gene TRBV7-2, with D possibly TRBD1 on 5 matching bases. This CDR3 region has 13 residues. Trimming cost V 5 bases and J 1 base, with 8 bases left between them. Looked up from germline, CDR1 is SGHTA and CDR2 is FQGNSA. DNA for the CDR3: TGTGCCAGCAGCGTGGGGGAGAACACTGAAGCTTTCTTT. Amino acid sequence: CASSVGENTEAFF.

J is TRBJ2-2 and V is TRBV6-1; 9 bases agree with TRBD1. The CDR3 runs 15 residues. The V gene end was trimmed by 7 bases and the J gene end by 6 bases; junction bases not matched to a gene: 9. Germline V gene data show CDR1 as MNHNS and CDR2 as SASEGT. The CDR3, as DNA: TGTGCCAGCACCCCGACCGGGACAGGGTCCGGGGAGCTGTTTTTT. Protein sequence: CASTPTGTGSGELFF.

The DNA of the CDR3 is TGTGCCAGCCTACAGGGGAACACTGAAGCTTTCTTT. Its translation: CASLQGNTEAFF. The chain uses TRBV6-1 and TRBJ1-1; tentatively, D is TRBD1 (6 bases). The length of the CDR3 is 12 residues. Germline V CDR1 and CDR2: MNHNS, SASEGT. V lost 8 bases, J lost 1 base, and 8 bases lay in between.

This chain links TRBV5-1 with TRBJ1-6; possible D gene TRBD1, 5 bases. Germline V gene data show CDR1 as SGHRS and CDR2 as YFSETQ. The CDR3 runs 15 residues. V shed 5 bases and J shed 9 bases, with 18 bases lying between them. In DNA form, the CDR3 reads TGCGCCAGCAGAATCTCGACAGATCCCTTTTCACCCCTCCACTTT. It is translated as CASRISTDPFSPLHF.

This chain links TRBV28 with TRBJ2-4, with 8 nucleotides matching TRBD1. The CDR3 spans 16 residues. Looked up from germline, CDR1 is MDHEN and CDR2 is SYDVKM. V was clipped by 5 bases and J by 1 base; unmatched bases: 7. The DNA for the CDR3 is TGTGCCAGCAGTCCCCGACACAGGGGGGCCAAAAACATTCAGTACTTC. Its translation is CASSPRHRGAKNIQYF.

The rearrangement uses TRBV27 and TRBJ2-3; the D gene could be TRBD1 or TRBD2 (5 bases each). V was cut by 7 bases and J by 8 bases, with 16 bases left in between. The CDR3 has 13 amino acids. The germline CDR1 and CDR2 sequences are MNHEY and SMNVEV (reference sequence). CDR3 residues: CASTQFRDGTQYF. The CDR3 DNA reads TGTGCCAGCACCCAGTTTAGGGACGGTACGCAGTATTTT.

V gene TRBV9 combines with J gene TRBJ1-2; TRBD1 might be the D (5 bases). This CDR3 region has 14 residues. Looked up from germline, CDR1 is SGDLS and CDR2 is YYNGEE. V gave up 3 bases and J gave up 3 bases, with 12 bases separating them. The CDR3 loop is CASSDQGGDYGYTF. The CDR3 coding sequence is TGTGCCAGCAGCGATCAGGGAGGGGACTATGGCTACACCTTC.

The CDR3 DNA is TGTGCCAGCAGCTCGGGACAGAACTACGAGCAGTACTTC. It is translated as CASSSGQNYEQYF. The chain is built from TRBV5-4 and TRBJ2-7; TRBD1 matches 7 bases. There are 13 residues in the CDR3. V lost 3 bases, J lost 3 bases, and 3 bases stayed unmatched. Germline V gives CDR1 SGHNT, CDR2 YYREEE (reference sequence).